This T cell receptor beta chain was found in a study of cytomegalovirus exposure and HLA in healthy donors. The study, taken as a whole, reports: Exclusion as indistinguishable affected some V segments, including TRBV6-2 and TRBV6-3. An apparent linkage of common viral pathogens to several of the most significant clusters emerged in a later analysis. Earlier analysis looked at TCR beta V segments, and most were productive about 90% or about 30% of the time.

To note about this clone: The target antigen is unknown.

Trimming cost V 5 bases and J 6 bases, with 19 bases left between them. Per germline, CDR1 MDHEN and CDR2 SYDVKM. The CDR3 extends over 16 amino acids. This PCR relied on a set of 60 Vbeta primers and 13 Jbeta primers. Method: immunoSEQ multiplex PCR; TCRdb's copy keeps in-frame clones and lacks some. Of 140,000 or so clones in the sample, approximately 81% are singletons; the top ten hold about 4.3%. The sample was PBMCs. This receptor was obtained from a middle-aged woman in good health and CMV-seropositive. The chain combines TRBV28 with TRBJ1-4; perhaps TRBD1 as D (5 bases). The CDR3 loop reads CASSRAPGLDHEKLFF. In nucleotides, the CDR3 is TGTGCCAGCAGTCGAGCCCCGGGACTGGATCATGAAAAACTGTTTTTT.